What follows are 24 T cell receptor beta chains derived from one specimen sequenced in a study of esophageal squamous cell carcinoma under preoperative chemotherapy (dated by TCRdb to about 2018). Library creation used PCR. Sequencing took place on a HiSeq X Ten. TCRdb reprocessed the public reads (quality trimming at Q25 with fastp, clone calling with MiXCR) and kept in-frame beta chains. Rows matching on CDR3 protein sequence are summarized as one entry with the most common DNA and genes. Here the sample has just over 30,000 distinct CDR3 sequences; roughly 52% occur a single time. Roughly 12% of the sample is in the top ten clones. Explained via the paper, the time point label denotes: before preoperative PTX-NDP chemotherapy. The sample was gathered from a patient given preoperative chemotherapy. Receptor source: a human donor with esophageal squamous cell carcinoma. The donor label of this sample is uncertain.

This clonotype was recorded many times. The chain links TRBV11-3 to TRBJ2-1, with 7 bases aligning to TRBD2. This CDR3 is 17 amino acids long. V trimming: 5 bases; J trimming: 7 bases; junction bases outside the gene matches: 17. The germline V gene has CDR1 SGHNT and CDR2 YENEEA. DNA for the CDR3: TGTGCCAGCAGCCCCGGGGGGAGCGGGCCAGCTTTGAATGAGCAGTTCTTC. Encoded protein: CASSPGGSGPALNEQFF.

This clonotype was seen at least ten times. The chain has TRBV6-1 and TRBJ2-5; weak D call: TRBD1 (6 bases). The CDR3 sequence is 15 residues long. The V end was cut by 3 bases, the J end by 2 bases, with 13 bases between. CDR1 MNHNS and CDR2 SASEGT come from the germline V gene. CDR3: CASSEEPGVQETQYF. The CDR3 nucleotides read TGTGCCAGCAGTGAGGAGCCAGGGGTGCAAGAGACCCAGTACTTC.

This clonotype was found many times. This chain uses TRBV6-1 with TRBJ2-1, with D perhaps TRBD2 (6 bases). The J call may be in error: the DNA end matches TRBJ2-7 better. In germline, CDR1 is MNHNS, CDR2 SASEGT. The CDR3 runs 14 residues. As DNA, the CDR3 is TGTGCCAGCAAGAGGCGGGGCGGCATAAACGAGCAGTACTTC. It yields the protein CASKRRGGINEQYF.

The chain links TRBV7-6 to TRBJ2-5; no clear D. The ends were cut back, 3 bases at V and 5 bases at J, with 16 bases in the middle. The CDR3 extends over 15 amino acids. The germline gives CDR1 SGHVS, CDR2 FNYEAQ. For the CDR3, the DNA is TGTGCCAGCAGCTTTCTGGCCGGAGAGCACGAGACCCAGTACTTC. It encodes CASSFLAGEHETQYF. The full variable domain, with the rest looked up from reference TRBV7-6 and TRBJ2-5, is GAGVSQSPRYKVTKRGQDVALRCDPISGHVSLYWYRQALGQGPEFLTYFNYEAQQDKSGLPNDRFSAERPEGSISTLTIQRTEQRDSAMYRCASSFLAGEHETQYFGPGTRLLVL.

A remark on this clonotype: The CDR3 does not close with the conserved phenylalanine or tryptophan, likely indicating a read error. No DNA is shown, since the ends of the CDR3 on it are uncertain; the CDR3 is the one TCRdb lists. The V and J genes are TRBV7-6 and TRBJ2-5; TRBD1 is taken as the D call from the table, unchecked against the DNA. Looked up from germline, CDR1 is SGHVS and CDR2 is FNYEAQ. Both ends counted, the CDR3 spans 14 residues. CDR3 protein: CASSLDGRQETQYS.

In the case of this clonotype: Relative to the germline gene, one junction end is altered; a read error may explain this. This sequence joins TRBV7-2 and TRBJ2-3; possibly TRBD1 or TRBD2 for D (7 bases each). Germline assignment: CDR1 SGHTA and CDR2 FQGNSA. CDR3 size: 16 residues. As DNA, the CDR3 is TGTGCCAGCGGGCCGCAGGGGGGGAGAGGCACAGAGACGCAGTATTTT. Its translation: CASGPQGGRGTETQYF.

In this sample, this clonotype turned up many times. The chain joins TRBV7-2 to TRBJ2-5, with D perhaps TRBD1 or TRBD2 (6 bases each). The CDR3 runs 15 residues. The germline CDR1 and CDR2 sequences are SGHTA and FQGNSA. Trimming shortened V by 5 bases and J by 11 bases, and 24 bases separated the two germline ends. The chain's CDR3 is CASSPLAFLGGEQYF. The CDR3 DNA sequence: TGTGCCAGCAGCCCACTAGCTTTCTTAGGGGGTGAGCAGTACTTC. The entire variable domain, with the rest obtained from reference TRBV7-2 and TRBJ2-5, is as follows: GAGVSQSPSNKVTEKGKDVELRCDPISGHTALYWYRQSLGQGLEFLIYFQGNSAPDKSGLPSDRFSAERTGGSVSTLTIQRTQQEDSAVYLCASSPLAFLGGEQYFGPGTRLLVL.

By share of the sample, this clonotype is medium-sized. V and J are TRBV12-3 or TRBV12-4 and TRBJ2-7; D is possibly TRBD1 or TRBD2 (7 bases each). There are 16 residues in the CDR3. Trimming left V 3 bases short and J 4 bases short, with 19 bases between. CDR3 DNA: TGTGCCAGCAGTTTTGCCCCGGGAGCGGGACAGTACGAGCAGTACTTC. Its protein product is CASSFAPGAGQYEQYF.

This clonotype was picked up many times. The chain has TRBV7-6 and TRBJ2-1; D is undetermined. Germline-derived CDR1 and CDR2 are SGHVS and FNYEAQ. The V end lost 3 bases, the J end lost 5 bases, and 5 bases lay between the germline ends. There are 12 residues in the CDR3. CDR3 sequence (DNA): TGTGCCAGCAGCTTGATGGACAATGAGCAGTTCTTC. Its translation: CASSLMDNEQFF.

This clonotype was recorded many times. The chain links TRBV12-3 or TRBV12-4 to TRBJ2-2, with D tentatively TRBD1 (5 bases). This CDR3 has 14 residues. Between the trimmed V and J ends, which lost 3 bases and 6 bases, there was a span of 11 bases. The CDR3 region is CASSLVRAAGELFF. The CDR3 nucleotides are TGTGCCAGCAGTTTGGTCAGGGCGGCCGGGGAGCTGTTTTTT.

This clonotype has more than one count but fewer than ten. A junction boundary mismatches the germline segment, possibly from a read error. This chain links TRBV7-6 with TRBJ2-3; D assignment may be TRBD1 or TRBD2 (6 bases each). The CDR3 runs to 15 residues. CDR1 and CDR2 from the germline V gene are SGHVS and FNYEAQ. In DNA form, the CDR3 reads TGTGCCAGCAGCTCGGGGGCGAGAGCCACAGATACGCAGTATTTC. Translating it yields CASSSGARATDTQYF.

The chain carries TRBV7-6 and TRBJ2-3; 7 nucleotides align to TRBD1. After removal of 2 bases from V and 3 bases from J, the junction contained 11 bases not matched to a gene. The CDR3 is 17 residues long. Germline lookup yields CDR1 SGHVS and CDR2 FNYEAQ. The DNA of the CDR3 is TGTGCCAGCAGCTTATCTCCTCGGGACAGTTTTACAGATACGCAGTATTTT. Residues: CASSLSPRDSFTDTQYF.

This clonotype has more than one count but fewer than ten. The chain combines TRBV6-1 with TRBJ2-1; D uncertain. The V end lost 4 bases, the J end lost 10 bases, and 17 bases lay between the germline ends. The CDR3 extends over 14 amino acids. Germline V CDR1 and CDR2: MNHNS, SASEGT. CDR3: CASSGRALPGEQFF. The DNA of the CDR3 is TGTGCCAGCAGTGGACGGGCCCTCCCTGGCGAGCAGTTCTTC.

The chain employs TRBV7-6 and TRBJ2-5; perhaps D is TRBD1 or TRBD2 (6 bases each). The CDR3 is 19 residues long. The ends were cut back, 9 bases at V and 0 bases at J, with 29 bases in the middle. Germline V lookup: CDR1 SGHVS, CDR2 FNYEAQ. The CDR3 bases are TGTGCCAGGGGCTTGGATCCGGGGATCGGGGGCGGTGACCAAGAGACCCAGTACTTC. It specifies CARGLDPGIGGGDQETQYF. Full variable domain (remainder filled in from reference TRBV7-6 and TRBJ2-5): GAGVSQSPRYKVTKRGQDVALRCDPISGHVSLYWYRQALGQGPEFLTYFNYEAQQDKSGLPNDRFSAERPEGSISTLTIQRTEQRDSAMYRCARGLDPGIGGGDQETQYFGPGTRLLVL.

In this sample, this clonotype turned up many times. This rearrangement joins TRBV27 to TRBJ2-3, with D possibly being TRBD1 (6 bases). V was clipped by 2 bases and J by 3 bases, with 21 bases between them. The CDR3 runs to 18 residues. The germline CDR1 and CDR2 sequences are MNHEY and SMNVEV (reference sequence). The CDR3 DNA reads as TGTGCCAGCAGTTTAGTGATAGAGAGTACAGGGTTAACAGATACGCAGTATTTT. This translates into CASSLVIESTGLTDTQYF.

Ten or more counts support this clonotype. The chain couples TRBV7-3 to TRBJ2-2, with D possibly called TRBD1 or TRBD2 (8 bases each). The CDR3 loop spans 18 amino acids. V lost 2 bases, J lost 5 bases, and 21 bases lay in between. Germline assignment: CDR1 SGHTA and CDR2 FQGTGA. CDR3 sequence reads: CASSLQGARLAGTGELFF. The CDR3 nucleotides read TGTGCCAGCAGCTTACAGGGGGCGCGTCTAGCGGGTACCGGGGAGCTGTTTTTT.

The gene calls are TRBV5-6 and TRBJ2-7; D remains unclear. TRBJ2-5 explains the end of the DNA better; the J call may be wrong. The V gene's germline CDR1 is SGHDT and CDR2 YYEEEE. This CDR3 has 14 amino acids. The CDR3 here is CASSLDDIWETQYF. The CDR3 DNA reads as TGTGCCAGCAGCTTGGATGATATCTGGGAGACCCAGTACTTC.

This clonotype showed up many times. This rearrangement joins TRBV7-9 to TRBJ2-2; 13 bases are shared with TRBD2. From germline, CDR1 is SEHNR and CDR2 FQNEAQ (reference sequence). The CDR3 length is 16 residues. Unmatched junction bases numbered 3, after V lost 5 bases and J lost 3 bases. The DNA for the CDR3 is TGTGCCAGCAGCATCGGACTAGCGGGAGACACCGGGGAGCTGTTTTTT. As protein: CASSIGLAGDTGELFF.

This clonotype was detected only a few times. CDR3 residues: CASSYGTSGADTQYF. The CDR3 nucleotides read TGTGCCAGCAGTTACGGGACTAGCGGCGCAGATACGCAGTATTTT. This chain joins TRBV6-5 and TRBJ2-3, with 11 bases identical to TRBD2. This CDR3 region has 15 residues. The germline gives CDR1 MNHEY, CDR2 SVGAGI. V lost 2 bases and J lost 4; bases outside the gene matches: 2.

The chain links TRBV7-2 to TRBJ2-2, with 9 positions matching TRBD2. The DNA end is more similar to TRBJ2-3, so the J call may be wrong. The germline V gene encodes CDR1 SGHTA and CDR2 FQGNSA. This CDR3 comprises 15 residues. The CDR3: CASSPSGVLAGEQYF. The CDR3 DNA reads TGTGCCAGCAGCCCTAGCGGGGTCCTAGCAGGGGAGCAGTATTTT.

V usage is TRBV6-4 and J usage is TRBJ2-3, with 10 bases identical to TRBD1. TRBJ2-7 matches the DNA end more closely, so the J call is doubtful. Germline V lookup: CDR1 MRHNA, CDR2 SNTAGT. The CDR3 runs to 16 residues. This CDR3 reads CASSGSTGGSYNEQYF. CDR3 coding DNA: TGTGCCAGCAGTGGTTCGACAGGGGGCTCCTACAATGAGCAGTACTTC.

The chain links TRBV12-3 or TRBV12-4 to TRBJ2-3, with unresolved D. The CDR3 loop spans 13 amino acids. The V and J ends lost 6 bases and 2 bases respectively, with 9 bases between them. The CDR3 nucleotides are TGTGCCAGCAGGGTAGGGAACACAGATACGCAGTATTTT. It yields the protein CASRVGNTDTQYF.

This clonotype was seen more than once but under ten times. The chain carries TRBV11-3 and TRBJ2-4; tentatively, D is TRBD1 or TRBD2 (6 bases each). V lost 5 bases to trimming and J lost 13 bases, with 18 bases between them. The CDR3 runs to 13 residues. Germline CDR1 and CDR2: SGHNT and YENEEA. The CDR3 region has the DNA TGTGCCAGCAGCCGCTGGGGGGCGGCGGCCCAGTACTTC. Its translation: CASSRWGAAAQYF.

The chain combines TRBV10-3 with TRBJ2-1, with TRBD2 matching over 16 bases. The germline CDR1 and CDR2 sequences are ENHRY and SYGVKD. The CDR3 sequence is 19 residues long. J was trimmed by 1 base and V by 3 bases; bases with no gene match: 6. In DNA, the CDR3 is TGTGCCATCAGTGACGGGACTAGCGGGAGGGCCGCGTCCTACAATGAGCAGTTCTTC. Translated, it gives CAISDGTSGRAASYNEQFF.